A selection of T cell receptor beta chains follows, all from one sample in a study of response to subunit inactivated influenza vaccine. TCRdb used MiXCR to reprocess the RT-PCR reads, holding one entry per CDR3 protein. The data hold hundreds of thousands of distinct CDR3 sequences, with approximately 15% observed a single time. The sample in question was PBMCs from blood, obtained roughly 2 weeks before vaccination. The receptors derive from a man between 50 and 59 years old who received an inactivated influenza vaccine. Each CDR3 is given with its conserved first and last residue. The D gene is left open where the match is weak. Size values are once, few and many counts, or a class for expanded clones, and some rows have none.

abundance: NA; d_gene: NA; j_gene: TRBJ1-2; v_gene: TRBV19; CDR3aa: CASGGGYTF; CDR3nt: TGTGCCAGCGGAGGGGGCTACACCTTC
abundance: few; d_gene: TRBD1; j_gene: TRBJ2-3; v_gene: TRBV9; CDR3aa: CASSVGGGVYTDTQYF; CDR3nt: TGTGCCAGCAGCGTAGGAGGGGGCGTCTACACAGATACGCAGTATTTT
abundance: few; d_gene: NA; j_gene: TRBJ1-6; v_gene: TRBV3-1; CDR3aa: CASSQASGVNSPLHF; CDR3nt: TGTGCCAGCAGCCAAGCATCAGGGGTGAATTCACCCCTCCACTTT
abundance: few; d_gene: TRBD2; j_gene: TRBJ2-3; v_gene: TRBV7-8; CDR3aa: CASSPPSGGALTDTQYF; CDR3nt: TGTGCCAGCTCCCCCCCTAGCGGGGGGGCCCTAACAGATACGCAGTATTTT
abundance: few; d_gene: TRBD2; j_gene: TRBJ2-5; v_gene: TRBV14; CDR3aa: CASSRTRAILETQYF; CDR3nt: TGTGCCAGCAGCCGGACTAGAGCAATACTTGAGACCCAGTACTTC
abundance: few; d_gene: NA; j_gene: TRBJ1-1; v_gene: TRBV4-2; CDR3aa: CASSPTGSSLNTEAFF; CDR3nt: TGTGCCAGCAGCCCTACAGGGTCCTCATTGAACACTGAAGCTTTCTTT
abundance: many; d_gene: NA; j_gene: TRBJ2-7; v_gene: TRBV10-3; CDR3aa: CAIGDPIYEQYF; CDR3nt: TGTGCCATCGGGGACCCAATCTACGAGCAGTACTTC
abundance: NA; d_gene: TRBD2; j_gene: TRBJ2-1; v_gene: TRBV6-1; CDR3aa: CASSPRGGVVDEQFF; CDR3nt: TGTGCCAGCAGTCCGCGGGGGGGAGTTGTCGATGAGCAGTTCTTC
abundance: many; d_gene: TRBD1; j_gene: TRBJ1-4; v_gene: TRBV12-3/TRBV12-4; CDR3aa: CASRSTGTGSEKLFF; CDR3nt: TGTGCCAGCAGGTCCACCGGGACAGGGAGTGAAAAACTGTTTTTT
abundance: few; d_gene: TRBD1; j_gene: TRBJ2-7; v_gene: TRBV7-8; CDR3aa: CASSLSGSGGYEQYF; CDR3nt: TGTGCCAGCAGCTTATCCGGTTCAGGGGGCTACGAGCAGTACTTC
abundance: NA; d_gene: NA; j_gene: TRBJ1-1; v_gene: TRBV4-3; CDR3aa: CASSQVIGKTEAFF; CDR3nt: TGCGCCAGCAGCCAAGTCATAGGGAAGACTGAAGCTTTCTTT
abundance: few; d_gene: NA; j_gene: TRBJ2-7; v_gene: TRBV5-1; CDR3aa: CASSLGSGRVPYEQYF; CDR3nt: TGCGCCAGCAGCTTGGGATCCGGTAGGGTCCCCTACGAGCAGTACTTC
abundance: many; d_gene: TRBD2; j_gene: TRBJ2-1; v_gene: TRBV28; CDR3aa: CASSRLGGTYNEQFF; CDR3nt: TGTGCCAGCAGTCGTCTCGGGGGGACCTACAATGAGCAGTTCTTC
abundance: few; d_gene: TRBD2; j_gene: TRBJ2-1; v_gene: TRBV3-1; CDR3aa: CASSQEGSGGALEQFF; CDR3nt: TGTGCCAGCAGCCAAGAAGGTAGCGGGGGGGCCCTTGAGCAGTTCTTC
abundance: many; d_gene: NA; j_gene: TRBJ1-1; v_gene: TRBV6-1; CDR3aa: CATRTFRNEAFF; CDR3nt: TGTGCCACCCGGACCTTTCGGAATGAAGCTTTCTTT
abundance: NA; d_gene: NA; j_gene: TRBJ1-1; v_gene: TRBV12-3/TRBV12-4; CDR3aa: CASSLAGTRKEAFF; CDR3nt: TGTGCCAGCAGTTTAGCCGGGACAAGGAAAGAAGCTTTCTTT